Sequencing of this T cell receptor (beta chain) was carried out in a study of cytomegalovirus exposure and HLA in healthy donors. The V gene's germline CDR1 is SGHRS and CDR2 YFSETQ. V was cut by 7 bases and J by 1 base, with 17 bases left in between. CDR3 length equals 15 residues. This clone was seen more than once but under ten times. A multiplex PCR was run with 60 Vbeta primers and 13 Jbeta primers. Only in-frame clones appear in the TCRdb table, and some are missing; sequencing was by immunoSEQ multiplex PCR. The sample has 29,000 or so clones; approximately 62% are singletons. The rearrangement uses TRBV5-1 and TRBJ1-1; D remains unclear. The sequence was collected from a male donor in good health and CMV-seropositive. The sample comprised PBMCs. Here the CDR3 reads CASSPIMGTNTEAFF. The CDR3 DNA reads TGCGCCAGCTCCCCCATAATGGGCACGAACACTGAAGCTTTCTTT.